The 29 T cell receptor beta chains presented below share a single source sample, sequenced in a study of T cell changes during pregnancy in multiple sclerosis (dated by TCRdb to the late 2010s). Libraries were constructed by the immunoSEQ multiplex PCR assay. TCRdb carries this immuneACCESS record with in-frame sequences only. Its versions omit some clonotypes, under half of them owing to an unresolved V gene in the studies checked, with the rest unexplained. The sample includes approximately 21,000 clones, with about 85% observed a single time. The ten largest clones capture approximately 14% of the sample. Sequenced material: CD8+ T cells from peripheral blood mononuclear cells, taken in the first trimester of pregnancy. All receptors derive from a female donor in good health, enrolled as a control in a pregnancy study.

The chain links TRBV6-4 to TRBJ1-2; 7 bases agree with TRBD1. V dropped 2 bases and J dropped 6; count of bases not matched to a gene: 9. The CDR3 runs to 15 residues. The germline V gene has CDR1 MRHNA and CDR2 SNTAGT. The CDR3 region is CASSDTTGVSNGYTF. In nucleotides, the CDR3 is TGTGCCAGCAGTGACACCACAGGGGTCTCCAATGGCTACACCTTC.

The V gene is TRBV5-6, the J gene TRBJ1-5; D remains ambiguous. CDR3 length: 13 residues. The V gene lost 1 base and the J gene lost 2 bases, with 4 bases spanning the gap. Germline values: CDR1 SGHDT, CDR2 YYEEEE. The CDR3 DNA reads TGTGCCAGCAGCTTGCAGGGCAATCAGCCCCAGCATTTT. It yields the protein CASSLQGNQPQHF.

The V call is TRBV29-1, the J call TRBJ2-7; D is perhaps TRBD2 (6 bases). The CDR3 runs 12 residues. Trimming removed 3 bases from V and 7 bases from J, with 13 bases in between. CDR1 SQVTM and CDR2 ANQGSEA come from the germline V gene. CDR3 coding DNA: TGCAGCGTTGACCCCGAGGGGAGGGAGCAGTACTTC. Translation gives CSVDPEGREQYF.

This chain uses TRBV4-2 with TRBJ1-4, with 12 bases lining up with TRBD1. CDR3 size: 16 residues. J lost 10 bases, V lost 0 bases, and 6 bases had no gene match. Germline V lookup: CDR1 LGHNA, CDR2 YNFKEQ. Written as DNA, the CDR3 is TGTGCCAGCAGCCAAGAGTCGGGGACAGGGGGCGCAAAACTGTTTTTT. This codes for CASSQESGTGGAKLFF.

The CDR3 region is CASSLGVAGRAHEQYF. In nucleotides, the CDR3 is TGTGCCAGCAGCTTAGGGGTGGCCGGGAGGGCCCACGAGCAGTACTTC. V and J are TRBV7-9 and TRBJ2-7; TRBD2 matches at 8 bases. V was clipped by 1 base and J by 5 bases; unmatched bases: 10. Germline V gene lookup returns CDR1 SEHNR and CDR2 FQNEAQ (reference sequence). The CDR3 spans 16 residues.

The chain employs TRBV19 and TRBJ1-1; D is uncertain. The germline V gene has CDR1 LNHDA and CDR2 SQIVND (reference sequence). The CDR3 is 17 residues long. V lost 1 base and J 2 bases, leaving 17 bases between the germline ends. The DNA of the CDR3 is TGTGCCAGTAGTATAGCCCTAGGCGGAACCGGTAACACTGAAGCTTTCTTT. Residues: CASSIALGGTGNTEAFF.

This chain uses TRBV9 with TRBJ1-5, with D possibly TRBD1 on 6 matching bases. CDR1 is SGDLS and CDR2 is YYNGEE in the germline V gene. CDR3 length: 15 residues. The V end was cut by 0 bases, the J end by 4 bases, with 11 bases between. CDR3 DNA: TGTGCCAGCAGCGTAGGGGGGCAGGCAAATCAGCCCCAGCATTTT. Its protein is CASSVGGQANQPQHF.

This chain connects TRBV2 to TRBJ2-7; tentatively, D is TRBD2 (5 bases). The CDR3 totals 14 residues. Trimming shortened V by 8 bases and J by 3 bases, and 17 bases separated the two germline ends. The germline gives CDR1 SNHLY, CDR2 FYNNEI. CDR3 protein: CASGIEGTIYEQYF. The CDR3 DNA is TGTGCCAGCGGTATCGAGGGAACGATCTACGAGCAGTACTTC. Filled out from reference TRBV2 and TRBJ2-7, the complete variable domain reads EPEVTQTPSHQVTQMGQEVILRCVPISNHLYFYWYRQILGQKVEFLVSFYNNEISEKSEIFDDQFSVERPDGSNFTLKIRSTKLEDSAMYFCASGIEGTIYEQYFGPGTRLTVT.

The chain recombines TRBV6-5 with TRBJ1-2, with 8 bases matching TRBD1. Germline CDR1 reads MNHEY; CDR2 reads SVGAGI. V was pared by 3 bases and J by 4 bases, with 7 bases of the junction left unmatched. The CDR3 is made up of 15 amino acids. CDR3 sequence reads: CASSYDRGSLYGYTF. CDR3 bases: TGTGCCAGCAGTTATGACAGGGGATCCCTCTATGGCTACACCTTC.

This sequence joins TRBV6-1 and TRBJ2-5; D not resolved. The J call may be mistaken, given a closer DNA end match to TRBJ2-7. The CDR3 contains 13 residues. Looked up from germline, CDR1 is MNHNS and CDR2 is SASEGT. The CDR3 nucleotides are TGTGCCAGCAGTGTTTATGGCGGATACGAGCAGTACTTC. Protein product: CASSVYGGYEQYF.

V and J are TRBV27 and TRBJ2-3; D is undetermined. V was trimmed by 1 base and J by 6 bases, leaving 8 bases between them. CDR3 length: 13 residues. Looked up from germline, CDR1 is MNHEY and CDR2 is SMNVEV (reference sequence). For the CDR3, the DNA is TGTGCCAGCAGTTTATTGTTTCGGGATACGCAGTATTTT. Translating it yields CASSLLFRDTQYF.

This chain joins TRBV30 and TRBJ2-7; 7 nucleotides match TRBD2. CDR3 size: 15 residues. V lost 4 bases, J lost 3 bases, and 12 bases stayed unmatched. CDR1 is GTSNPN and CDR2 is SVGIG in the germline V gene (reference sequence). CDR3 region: CAWTGRAGSFYEQYF. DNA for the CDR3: TGTGCCTGGACCGGGAGAGCGGGATCCTTCTACGAGCAGTACTTC.

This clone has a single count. The CDR3 DNA sequence: TGTGCCAGCAGTGAGGGCCTAATTCCTTCCTCCTCCTACGAGCAGTACTTC. Protein: CASSEGLIPSSSYEQYF. This chain joins TRBV6-1 and TRBJ2-7, with D hard to call. Germline assignment: CDR1 MNHNS and CDR2 SASEGT. The length of the CDR3 is 17 residues. V shed 3 bases and J shed 0 bases, with 18 bases lying between them.

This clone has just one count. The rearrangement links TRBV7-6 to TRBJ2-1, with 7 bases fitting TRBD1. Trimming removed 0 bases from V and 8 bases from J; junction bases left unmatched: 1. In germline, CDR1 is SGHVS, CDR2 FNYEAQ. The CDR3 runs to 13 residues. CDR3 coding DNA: TGTGCCAGCAGCTTAGCACAGGGGTATGAGCAGTTCTTC. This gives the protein CASSLAQGYEQFF.

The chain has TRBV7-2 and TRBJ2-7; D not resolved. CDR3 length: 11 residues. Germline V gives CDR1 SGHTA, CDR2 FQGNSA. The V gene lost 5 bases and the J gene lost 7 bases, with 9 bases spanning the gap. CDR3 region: CASSLSYEQYF. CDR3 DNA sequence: TGTGCCAGCAGCCTCTCGTATGAGCAGTACTTC. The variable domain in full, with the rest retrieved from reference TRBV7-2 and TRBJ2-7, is GAGVSQSPSNKVTEKGKDVELRCDPISGHTALYWYRQSLGQGLEFLIYFQGNSAPDKSGLPSDRFSAERTGGSVSTLTIQRTQQEDSAVYLCASSLSYEQYFGPGTRLTVT.

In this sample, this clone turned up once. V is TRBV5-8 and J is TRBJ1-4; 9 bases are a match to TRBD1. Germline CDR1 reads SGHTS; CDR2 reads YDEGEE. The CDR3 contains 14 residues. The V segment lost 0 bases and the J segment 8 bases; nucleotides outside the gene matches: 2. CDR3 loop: CASSLGTGEEKLFF. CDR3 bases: TGTGCCAGCAGCTTGGGGACAGGGGAAGAAAAACTGTTTTTT.

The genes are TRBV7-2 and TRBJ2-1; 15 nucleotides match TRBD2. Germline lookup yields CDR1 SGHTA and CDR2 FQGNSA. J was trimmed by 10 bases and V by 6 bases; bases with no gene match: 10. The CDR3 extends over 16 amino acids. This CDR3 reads CASSPGLAGGPGEQFF. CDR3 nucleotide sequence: TGTGCCAGCAGTCCCGGACTAGCGGGGGGGCCAGGCGAGCAGTTCTTC.

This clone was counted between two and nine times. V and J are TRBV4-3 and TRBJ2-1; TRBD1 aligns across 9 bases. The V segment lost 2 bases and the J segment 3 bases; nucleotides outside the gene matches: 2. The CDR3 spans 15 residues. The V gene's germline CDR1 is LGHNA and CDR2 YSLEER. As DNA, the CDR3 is TGCGCCAGCAGCCAAAGGACAGGGGACTACAATGAGCAGTTCTTC. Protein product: CASSQRTGDYNEQFF.

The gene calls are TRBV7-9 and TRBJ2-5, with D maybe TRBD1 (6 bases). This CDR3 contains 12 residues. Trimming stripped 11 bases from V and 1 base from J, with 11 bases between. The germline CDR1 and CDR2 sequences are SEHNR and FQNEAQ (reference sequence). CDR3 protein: CAGRDIQETQYF. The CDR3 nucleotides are TGTGCCGGACGGGACATCCAAGAGACCCAGTACTTC.

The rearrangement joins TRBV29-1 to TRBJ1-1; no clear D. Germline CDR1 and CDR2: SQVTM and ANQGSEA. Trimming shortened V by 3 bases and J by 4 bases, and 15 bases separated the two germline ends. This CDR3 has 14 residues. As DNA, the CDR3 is TGCAGCGTTGAGGCGCGGGGATGGATCACTGAAGCTTTCTTT. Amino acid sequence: CSVEARGWITEAFF.

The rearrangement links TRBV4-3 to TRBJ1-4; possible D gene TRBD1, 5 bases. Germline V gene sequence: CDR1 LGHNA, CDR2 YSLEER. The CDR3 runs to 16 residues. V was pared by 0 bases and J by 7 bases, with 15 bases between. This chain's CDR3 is CASSQDTWAGGEKLFF. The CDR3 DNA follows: TGCGCCAGCAGCCAAGATACGTGGGCGGGGGGTGAAAAACTGTTTTTT.

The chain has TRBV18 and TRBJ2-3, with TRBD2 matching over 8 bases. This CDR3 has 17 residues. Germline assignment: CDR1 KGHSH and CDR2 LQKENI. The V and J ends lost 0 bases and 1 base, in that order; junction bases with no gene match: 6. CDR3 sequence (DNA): TGTGCCAGCTCACCACCAGCTTCAGCGGGGGGCACAGATACGCAGTATTTT. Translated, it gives CASSPPASAGGTDTQYF.

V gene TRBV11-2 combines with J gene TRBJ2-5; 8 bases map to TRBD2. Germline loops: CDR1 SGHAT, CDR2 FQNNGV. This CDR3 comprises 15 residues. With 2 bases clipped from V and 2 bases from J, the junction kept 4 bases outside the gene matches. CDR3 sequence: CASSLRASGQETQYF. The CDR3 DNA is TGTGCCAGCAGCTTAAGGGCTAGCGGGCAAGAGACCCAGTACTTC.

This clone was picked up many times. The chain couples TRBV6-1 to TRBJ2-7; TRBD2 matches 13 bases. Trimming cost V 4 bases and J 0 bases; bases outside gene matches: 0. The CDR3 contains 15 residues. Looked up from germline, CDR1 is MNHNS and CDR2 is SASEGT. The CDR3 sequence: CASSGTSGSSYEQYF. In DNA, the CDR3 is TGTGCCAGCAGTGGGACTAGCGGGAGCTCCTACGAGCAGTACTTC.

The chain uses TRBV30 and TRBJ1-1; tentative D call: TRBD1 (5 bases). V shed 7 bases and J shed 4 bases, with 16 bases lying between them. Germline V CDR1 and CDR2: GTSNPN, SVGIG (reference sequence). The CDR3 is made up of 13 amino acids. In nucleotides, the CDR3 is TGTGCCTTTGACGCAGGGATGAGCACTGAAGCTTTCTTT. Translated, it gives CAFDAGMSTEAFF.

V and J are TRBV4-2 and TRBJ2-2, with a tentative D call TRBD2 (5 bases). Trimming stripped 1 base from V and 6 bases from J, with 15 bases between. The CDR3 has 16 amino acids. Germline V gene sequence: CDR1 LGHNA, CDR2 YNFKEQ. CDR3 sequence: CASSQGGPDNAGELFF. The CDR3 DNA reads TGTGCCAGCAGCCAAGGAGGGCCTGATAACGCCGGGGAGCTGTTTTTT.

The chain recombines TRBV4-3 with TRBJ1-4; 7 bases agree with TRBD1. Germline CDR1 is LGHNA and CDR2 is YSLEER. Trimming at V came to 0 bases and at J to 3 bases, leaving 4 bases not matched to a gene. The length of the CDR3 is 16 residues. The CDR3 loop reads CASSQDSRGANEKLFF. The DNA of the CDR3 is TGCGCCAGCAGCCAAGATAGCAGGGGGGCTAATGAAAAACTGTTTTTT.

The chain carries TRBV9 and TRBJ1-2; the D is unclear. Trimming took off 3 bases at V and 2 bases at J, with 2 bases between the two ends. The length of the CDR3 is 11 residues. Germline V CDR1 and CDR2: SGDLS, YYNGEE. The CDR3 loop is CASSANYGYTF. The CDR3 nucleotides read TGTGCCAGCAGCGCAAACTATGGCTACACCTTC.

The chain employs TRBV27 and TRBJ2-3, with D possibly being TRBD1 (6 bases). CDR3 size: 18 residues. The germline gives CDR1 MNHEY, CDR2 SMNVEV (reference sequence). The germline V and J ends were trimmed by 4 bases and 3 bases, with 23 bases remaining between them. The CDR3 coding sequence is TGTGCCAGCAGTTCACTCCTGACAGGTCCCAGGGCAACAGATACGCAGTATTTT. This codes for CASSSLLTGPRATDTQYF.